This T cell receptor (beta chain) was captured by sequencing in a study of OX40 agonist ivuxolimab in advanced cancers. About the study: With ivuxolimab, an agonistic anti-OX40 (CD134) antibody, patients were treated. The dose of intravenous ivuxolimab that patients received every 2 weeks ranged from 0.01 to 10 mg/kg. Partial responses were achieved by three patients: one hepatocellular carcinoma, two cutaneous melanoma.

Whole-study results and caveats: The expanded peripheral T cells' antigen specificity was not determined.

Comments on this clone: What it binds is not known.

The method was immunoSEQ multiplex PCR; TCRdb's version includes in-frame clones alone and lacks a portion of them. Of tens of thousands of clones listed, approximately 84% are singletons. Trimming pared 5 bases from V and 1 base from J, leaving 2 bases between. The germline V gene has CDR1 LNHDA and CDR2 SQIVND (reference sequence). The CDR3 is made up of 11 amino acids. Material: CD4+ or CD8+ T cells sorted from blood, obtained in a trial of the OX40 agonist ivuxolimab. This clonotype was sampled from an adult with an advanced solid tumor such as melanoma, head and neck, liver or kidney cancer. The chain is built from TRBV19 and TRBJ2-5; D uncertain. The CDR3 bases are TGTGCCAGTAGTGTCCAAGAGACCCAGTACTTC. It specifies CASSVQETQYF. The full variable domain, its missing parts supplied by reference TRBV19 and TRBJ2-5, is DGGITQSPKYLFRKEGQNVTLSCEQNLNHDAMYWYRQDPGQGLRLIYYSQIVNDFQKGDIAEGYSVSREKKESFPLTVTSAQKNPTAFYLCASSVQETQYFGPGTRLLVL.